These T cell receptor beta chains were read from a single sample in a study of blood T cell repertoires in COVID-19. Profiled with immunoSEQ multiplex PCR; TCRdb holds only in-frame clones, not every one. This sample yields some 19,000 clones, of which 70% to 90% are seen a single time; roughly 17% belongs to the top ten. The sample consisted of peripheral blood. The receptors stem from a man aged 70-80 years with acute or convalescent COVID-19. Both conserved end residues are part of each CDR3. Each record gives: clone size, D gene, V gene, J gene, CDR3 DNA, CDR3 protein. A D gene is named only where the DNA matches it firmly. For some rows the clone size is stated as once, few or many, or as a class when expanded; others skip it.

clone_size: NA; d_call: NA; v_call: TRBV7-2; j_call: TRBJ2-2; cdr3_nt: TGTGCCAGCAGCCCCGACTTGGCCGGGGAGCTGTTTTTT; cdr3_aa: CASSPDLAGELFF
clone_size: NA; d_call: TRBD1; v_call: TRBV10-1; j_call: TRBJ2-7; cdr3_nt: TGCGCCAGCAGTCCACAGGGGGCAGCGTACGAGCAGTACTTC; cdr3_aa: CASSPQGAAYEQYF
clone_size: NA; d_call: NA; v_call: TRBV7-8; j_call: TRBJ2-1; cdr3_nt: TGTGCCAGCAGCTTAGATACGGGTAGGTCCTACAATGAGCAGTTCTTC; cdr3_aa: CASSLDTGRSYNEQFF
clone_size: NA; d_call: TRBD1; v_call: TRBV19; j_call: TRBJ2-4; cdr3_nt: TGTGCCAGTAGTCCCCGGACAGGGGCGGGCGTTAAAAGAGCCAAAAACATTCAGTACTTC; cdr3_aa: CASSPRTGAGVKRAKNIQYF
clone_size: NA; d_call: NA; v_call: TRBV5-1; j_call: TRBJ1-1; cdr3_nt: TGCGCCAGCAGCTTTTCTAGGGTGGACGATGGAGGAGCTTTCTTT; cdr3_aa: CASSFSRVDDGGAFF
clone_size: NA; d_call: NA; v_call: TRBV21-1; j_call: TRBJ1-4; cdr3_nt: TGTGCCAGCAGCAAAGAGGGCCGGGACAGGGCCCCAACTAATGAAAAACTGTTTTTT; cdr3_aa: CASSKEGRDRAPTNEKLFF
clone_size: NA; d_call: NA; v_call: TRBV5-1; j_call: TRBJ1-2; cdr3_nt: TGCGCCAGCAGCTCCTCGGGGAGAGCTAACTATGGCTACACCTTC; cdr3_aa: CASSSSGRANYGYTF
clone_size: NA; d_call: NA; v_call: TRBV7-2; j_call: TRBJ2-3; cdr3_nt: TGTGCCAGCCTGGGGGGGGCGAAGGATACGCAGTATTTT; cdr3_aa: CASLGGAKDTQYF
clone_size: NA; d_call: NA; v_call: TRBV9; j_call: TRBJ2-5; cdr3_nt: TGTGCCAGCAGCCCCCGGGACAATAGTGGAGAGACCCAGTACTTC; cdr3_aa: CASSPRDNSGETQYF
clone_size: NA; d_call: NA; v_call: TRBV29-1; j_call: TRBJ2-2; cdr3_nt: TGCAGCGTTGAAGATTTAAACAGCAACACCGGGGAGCTGTTTTTT; cdr3_aa: CSVEDLNSNTGELFF
clone_size: NA; d_call: NA; v_call: TRBV5-1; j_call: TRBJ1-1; cdr3_nt: TGCGCCAGCAGCTTAAAACAGGACACTGAAGCTTTCTTT; cdr3_aa: CASSLKQDTEAFF
clone_size: NA; d_call: NA; v_call: TRBV6-5; j_call: TRBJ1-2; cdr3_nt: TGTGCCAGCAGTTACGAGGGCAAGTATGGCTACACCTTC; cdr3_aa: CASSYEGKYGYTF
clone_size: NA; d_call: NA; v_call: TRBV9; j_call: TRBJ2-5; cdr3_nt: TGTCCCCCCAGCGGAGGGGGGGGGCCCCAAGAGACCCAGTACTTC; cdr3_aa: CPPSGGGGPQETQYF
clone_size: NA; d_call: TRBD2; v_call: TRBV5-4; j_call: TRBJ2-5; cdr3_nt: TGTGCCAGCAGCTTGACTAGCGGGATGCAAGAGACCCAGTACTTC; cdr3_aa: CASSLTSGMQETQYF
clone_size: NA; d_call: NA; v_call: TRBV5-1; j_call: TRBJ2-1; cdr3_nt: TGCGCCAGCAGCCCCGGGACTCTCTCCTACAATGAGCAGTTCTTC; cdr3_aa: CASSPGTLSYNEQFF
clone_size: NA; d_call: NA; v_call: TRBV29-1; j_call: TRBJ1-3; cdr3_nt: TGCAGCGCGGGACACGGGGACACCATATATTTT; cdr3_aa: CSAGHGDTIYF
clone_size: once; d_call: TRBD2; v_call: TRBV11-3; j_call: TRBJ2-7; cdr3_nt: TGTGCCAGCAGCCAGGGACTAGCGGGAGATCACGAGCAGTACTTC; cdr3_aa: CASSQGLAGDHEQYF
clone_size: NA; d_call: NA; v_call: TRBV11-2; j_call: TRBJ2-5; cdr3_nt: TGTGCCAGCAGCTTAGGGCAGGGCCGAGATGAGACCCAGTACTTC; cdr3_aa: CASSLGQGRDETQYF
clone_size: NA; d_call: NA; v_call: TRBV5-1; j_call: TRBJ1-1; cdr3_nt: TGCGCCAGCAGCTTGGTGGGCAGGCTGAACACTGAAGCTTTCTTT; cdr3_aa: CASSLVGRLNTEAFF
clone_size: NA; d_call: TRBD1; v_call: TRBV19; j_call: TRBJ1-2; cdr3_nt: TGTGCCAGTAGCCCCCAGGGGGCCTATGGCTACACCTTC; cdr3_aa: CASSPQGAYGYTF
clone_size: NA; d_call: TRBD1; v_call: TRBV28; j_call: TRBJ2-6; cdr3_nt: TGTGCCAGCAGTTCCACCGGGACAGGGAGCTCTGGGGCCAACGTCCTGACTTTC; cdr3_aa: CASSSTGTGSSGANVLTF
clone_size: NA; d_call: TRBD1; v_call: TRBV19; j_call: TRBJ1-5; cdr3_nt: TGTGCCAGTAGTACGCGGACAGGGGGTTATGGCAATCAGCCCCAGCATTTT; cdr3_aa: CASSTRTGGYGNQPQHF
clone_size: NA; d_call: TRBD2; v_call: TRBV6-2/TRBV6-3; j_call: TRBJ2-7; cdr3_nt: TGTGCCAGCAGTTACCCTAGCGGGACTAGCGGTTACGAGCAGTACTTC; cdr3_aa: CASSYPSGTSGYEQYF
clone_size: NA; d_call: NA; v_call: TRBV5-1; j_call: TRBJ2-2; cdr3_nt: TGCGCCAGCAGCTTGGCCATAACATCGAACACCGGGGAGCTGTTTTTT; cdr3_aa: CASSLAITSNTGELFF
clone_size: NA; d_call: NA; v_call: TRBV6-5; j_call: TRBJ2-7; cdr3_nt: TGTGCCAGCAGTTACTCGAGGAGGGACTACGAGCAGTACTTC; cdr3_aa: CASSYSRRDYEQYF
clone_size: NA; d_call: TRBD2; v_call: TRBV11-2; j_call: TRBJ2-7; cdr3_nt: TGTGCCAGCAGCCTACTAGCGGGAGAGGACGAGCAGCACTTC; cdr3_aa: CASSLLAGEDEQHF
clone_size: NA; d_call: NA; v_call: TRBV20-1; j_call: TRBJ2-3; cdr3_nt: TGCAGTGCTAGTTACACGGGTCCCGGTAGGACAGATACGCAGTATTTT; cdr3_aa: CSASYTGPGRTDTQYF
clone_size: NA; d_call: NA; v_call: TRBV5-6; j_call: TRBJ2-7; cdr3_nt: TGTGCCAGCAGCAGGCCAGACTACTACGAGCAGTACTTC; cdr3_aa: CASSRPDYYEQYF
clone_size: medium-sized; d_call: TRBD2; v_call: TRBV9; j_call: TRBJ2-5; cdr3_nt: TGCGCCCCCCGCGGCGGGGGGGGGCCCCAAGAGACCCAGTACTTC; cdr3_aa: CAPRGGGGPQETQYF
clone_size: NA; d_call: NA; v_call: TRBV9; j_call: TRBJ2-5; cdr3_nt: TGTCCCCCCCGCGGAGGGGGGGGGCCCCAAGAGACCCAGTACTTC; cdr3_aa: CPPRGGGGPQETQYF
clone_size: NA; d_call: NA; v_call: TRBV7-8; j_call: TRBJ2-1; cdr3_nt: TGTGCCAGCAGCTTGGCGACAGCACCCTCCTACAATGAGCAGTTCTTC; cdr3_aa: CASSLATAPSYNEQFF
clone_size: NA; d_call: TRBD2; v_call: TRBV24-1; j_call: TRBJ2-7; cdr3_nt: TGTGCCACCAGTGATGCTAGCGGGAGCTCCTACGAGCAGTACTTC; cdr3_aa: CATSDASGSSYEQYF
clone_size: NA; d_call: NA; v_call: TRBV19; j_call: TRBJ1-1; cdr3_nt: TGTGCCAGTAGTAAGAATCGCAGGGGAAGGGCTTTCTTT; cdr3_aa: CASSKNRRGRAFF
clone_size: NA; d_call: NA; v_call: TRBV28; j_call: TRBJ2-7; cdr3_nt: TGTGCCAGCTCTTCTCGGGGATCCGGGTTCGAGGAGCAGTACTTC; cdr3_aa: CASSSRGSGFEEQYF
clone_size: NA; d_call: TRBD1; v_call: TRBV3-1/TRBV3-2; j_call: TRBJ2-7; cdr3_nt: TGTGCCAGCAGCCGGTGGGACAGGCCAGGGGGGGAGCAGTACTTC; cdr3_aa: CASSRWDRPGGEQYF
clone_size: few; d_call: NA; v_call: TRBV6-4; j_call: TRBJ1-1; cdr3_nt: TGTGCCAGCAGTGCGGGGGGAGTAAACACTGAAGCTTTCTTT; cdr3_aa: CASSAGGVNTEAFF
clone_size: NA; d_call: NA; v_call: TRBV7-2; j_call: TRBJ1-1; cdr3_nt: TGTGCCAGCAGCTTAGGGCACCTGAACACTGAAGCTTTCTTT; cdr3_aa: CASSLGHLNTEAFF
clone_size: NA; d_call: NA; v_call: TRBV15; j_call: TRBJ1-3; cdr3_nt: TGTGCCACCAGCAGAACCCAGGGAAGCTCTGGAAACACCATATATTTT; cdr3_aa: CATSRTQGSSGNTIYF
clone_size: few; d_call: TRBD1; v_call: TRBV10-3; j_call: TRBJ1-6; cdr3_nt: TGTGCCATCAGTGAAGACAGGGGGGGGTCACCCCTCCACTTT; cdr3_aa: CAISEDRGGSPLHF
clone_size: NA; d_call: NA; v_call: TRBV5-1; j_call: TRBJ2-7; cdr3_nt: TGCGCCAGCAGCTTGAGGAGCCAAACCTACGAGCAGTACTTC; cdr3_aa: CASSLRSQTYEQYF
clone_size: NA; d_call: TRBD1; v_call: TRBV6-5; j_call: TRBJ1-1; cdr3_nt: TGTGCCACGCACCCACAGGGGGGGAACACTGAAGCTTTCTTT; cdr3_aa: CATHPQGGNTEAFF
clone_size: NA; d_call: TRBD2; v_call: TRBV19; j_call: TRBJ2-1; cdr3_nt: TGTGCCAGTAGTACTAGCGGGAGGGACGTCCACAATGAGCAGTTCTTC; cdr3_aa: CASSTSGRDVHNEQFF
clone_size: NA; d_call: TRBD1; v_call: TRBV15; j_call: TRBJ2-5; cdr3_nt: TGTGCCACCAGCACTAGACAGGGTCTCGGAGAGACCCAGTACTTC; cdr3_aa: CATSTRQGLGETQYF
clone_size: NA; d_call: TRBD1; v_call: TRBV6-2/TRBV6-3; j_call: TRBJ1-1; cdr3_nt: TGTGCCAGCAGCAAGGGACAGGTTACTGAAGCTTTCTTT; cdr3_aa: CASSKGQVTEAFF
clone_size: NA; d_call: TRBD1; v_call: TRBV2; j_call: TRBJ1-5; cdr3_nt: TGTGCCAGCGGGGGACAGAATCAGCCCCAGCATTTT; cdr3_aa: CASGGQNQPQHF
clone_size: NA; d_call: NA; v_call: TRBV12-5; j_call: TRBJ1-5; cdr3_nt: TGTGCTAGTGCAACACAGGGTCCAAATCAGCCCCAGCATTTT; cdr3_aa: CASATQGPNQPQHF
clone_size: NA; d_call: NA; v_call: TRBV4-3; j_call: TRBJ2-4; cdr3_nt: TGCGCCAGCAGCCAAGATCATCGAGGGGCCAAAAACATTCAGTACTTC; cdr3_aa: CASSQDHRGAKNIQYF
clone_size: NA; d_call: TRBD2; v_call: TRBV28; j_call: TRBJ2-3; cdr3_nt: TGTGCCAGCAGACCTGGAGGTAGCGGGAGATATGATACGCAGTATTTT; cdr3_aa: CASRPGGSGRYDTQYF
clone_size: few; d_call: NA; v_call: TRBV5-6; j_call: TRBJ1-5; cdr3_nt: TGTGCCAGCAGCTCCTATAGCAATCAGCCCCAGCATTTT; cdr3_aa: CASSSYSNQPQHF
clone_size: NA; d_call: NA; v_call: TRBV28; j_call: TRBJ2-5; cdr3_nt: TGTGCCAGCAGTTTAGGGAACAGGGAGACCCAGTACTTC; cdr3_aa: CASSLGNRETQYF
clone_size: NA; d_call: TRBD2; v_call: TRBV7-2; j_call: TRBJ2-5; cdr3_nt: TGTGCCAGCAGCCCACCGGGACTATCAAGGGAGACCCAGTACTTC; cdr3_aa: CASSPPGLSRETQYF
clone_size: once; d_call: NA; v_call: TRBV5-6; j_call: TRBJ2-1; cdr3_nt: TGTGCCAGCAGCGCAAAGGGGTTCGGCTCCTACAATGAGCAGTTCTTC; cdr3_aa: CASSAKGFGSYNEQFF
clone_size: NA; d_call: NA; v_call: TRBV15; j_call: TRBJ2-2; cdr3_nt: TGTGCCACCAGCAGAGTAGCCACGACCACCGGGGAGCTGTTTTTT; cdr3_aa: CATSRVATTTGELFF
clone_size: NA; d_call: TRBD2; v_call: TRBV11-2; j_call: TRBJ2-1; cdr3_nt: TGTGCCAGCAGCTATAGCGGGAGGTCCTACAATGAGCAGTTCTTC; cdr3_aa: CASSYSGRSYNEQFF
clone_size: NA; d_call: TRBD1; v_call: TRBV4-3; j_call: TRBJ1-1; cdr3_nt: TGCGCCAGCAGCCAAGAAATACAGGGGGCCACTGAAGCTTTCTTT; cdr3_aa: CASSQEIQGATEAFF
clone_size: NA; d_call: TRBD1; v_call: TRBV6-5; j_call: TRBJ2-7; cdr3_nt: TGTGCCAGCAGTTACGGGACAGGAGTTATCTACGAGCAGTACTTC; cdr3_aa: CASSYGTGVIYEQYF
clone_size: NA; d_call: TRBD2; v_call: TRBV27; j_call: TRBJ2-3; cdr3_nt: TGTGCCAGCAGTCCCCTAGCGGCGGGCACAGATACGCAGTATTTT; cdr3_aa: CASSPLAAGTDTQYF
clone_size: NA; d_call: TRBD2; v_call: TRBV3-1/TRBV3-2; j_call: TRBJ2-3; cdr3_nt: TGTGCCAGCAGCCAAATGCGCGGGAGGTCTAGCACAGATACGCAGTATTTT; cdr3_aa: CASSQMRGRSSTDTQYF
clone_size: NA; d_call: NA; v_call: TRBV18; j_call: TRBJ1-2; cdr3_nt: TGTGCCAGCTCACCACAGGGAGACTATGGCTACACCTTC; cdr3_aa: CASSPQGDYGYTF